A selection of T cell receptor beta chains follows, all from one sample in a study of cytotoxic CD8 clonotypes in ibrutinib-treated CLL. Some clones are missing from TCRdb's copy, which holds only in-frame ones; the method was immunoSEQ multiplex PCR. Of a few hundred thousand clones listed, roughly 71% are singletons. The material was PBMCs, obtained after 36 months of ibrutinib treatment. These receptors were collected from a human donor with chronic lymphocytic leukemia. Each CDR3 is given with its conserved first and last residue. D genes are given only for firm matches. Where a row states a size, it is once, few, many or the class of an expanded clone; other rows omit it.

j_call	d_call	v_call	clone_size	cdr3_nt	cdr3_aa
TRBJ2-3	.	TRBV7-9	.	TGTGCCAGCAGCTTACGCGGACATGGCACAGATACGCAGTATTTT	CASSLRGHGTDTQYF
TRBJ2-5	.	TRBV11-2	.	TGTGCCAGCAGCCCCCAGTTTAGGGCCCAGTACTTC	CASSPQFRAQYF
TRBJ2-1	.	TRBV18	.	TGTGCCAGCTCACAAGGCGGCAATGAGCAGTTCTTC	CASSQGGNEQFF
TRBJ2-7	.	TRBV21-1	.	TGTGCCAGCAGCGCCATGGGCTGGAGCGGGGTCTGCCTCTACGAGCAGTACTTC	CASSAMGWSGVCLYEQYF
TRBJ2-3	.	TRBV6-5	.	TGTGCCAGCAGGGCAGGCACAGATACGCAGTATTTT	CASRAGTDTQYF
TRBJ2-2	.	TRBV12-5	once	TGTGCTAGTGGTGGGGGGAACACCGGGGAGCTGTTTTTT	CASGGGNTGELFF
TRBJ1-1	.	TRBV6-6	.	TGTGCCAGCAGTTACCCATACAGGGAGGGGAACACTGAAGCTTTCTTT	CASSYPYREGNTEAFF
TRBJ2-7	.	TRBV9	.	TGTGCCAGCAGCGTAGCGGGGGCGGGAGTGTACGAGCAGTACTTC	CASSVAGAGVYEQYF
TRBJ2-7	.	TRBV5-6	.	TGTGCCAGCAGCCTCACCCGTTCCAGCTTTCAGCCTTCCCACGAGCAGTACTTC	CASSLTRSSFQPSHEQYF
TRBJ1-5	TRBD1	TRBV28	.	TGTGCCAGCAGTTTGGTAGGGGGCAGAAATCAGCCCCAGCATTTT	CASSLVGGRNQPQHF
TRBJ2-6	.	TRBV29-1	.	TGCAGCGTTCTGCAGGGGTTCACTGGGGCCAACGTCCTGACTTTC	CSVLQGFTGANVLTF
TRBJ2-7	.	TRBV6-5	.	TGTGCCAGCAGTTACTCCGGGGGGCGGCTTTACGAGCAGTACTTC	CASSYSGGRLYEQYF
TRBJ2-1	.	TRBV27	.	TGTGCCAGCAGTTTACGACTGAGCTCCTACAATGAGCAGTTCTTC	CASSLRLSSYNEQFF
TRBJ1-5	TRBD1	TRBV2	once	TGTGCCAGCACGGGGGGCAGGGGGTTCAATCAGCCCCAGCATTTT	CASTGGRGFNQPQHF
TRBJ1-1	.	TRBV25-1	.	TGTGCCAGCAGAACACACGGGGGTCTGGTTACTGAAGCTTTCTTT	CASRTHGGLVTEAFF
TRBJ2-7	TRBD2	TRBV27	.	TGTGCCAGCAGTCCCGGACTAGGTCCCTACGAGCAGTACTTC	CASSPGLGPYEQYF
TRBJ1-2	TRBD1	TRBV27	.	TGTGCCAGCAGCCTCGTCGGGACAGGAGACTATGGCTACACCTTC	CASSLVGTGDYGYTF
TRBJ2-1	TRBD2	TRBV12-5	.	TGTGCTAGTGGTCACGGGACTAGCGGGAGGGGAACTGGGTACTACAATGAGCAGTTCTTC	CASGHGTSGRGTGYYNEQFF
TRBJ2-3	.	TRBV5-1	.	TGCGCCAGCAGCTTGGCCGTAAACACAGATACGCAGTATTTT	CASSLAVNTDTQYF
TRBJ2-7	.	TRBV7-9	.	TGTGCGACCAGGGGAGGAACCTACGAGCAGTACTTC	CATRGGTYEQYF
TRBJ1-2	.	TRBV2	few	TGTGCCAGCAGTGCCTGGGGAACCCACTATGGCTACACCTTC	CASSAWGTHYGYTF
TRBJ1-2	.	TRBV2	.	TGTGCCAGCAGTGAGTTTGGCTACACCTTC	CASSEFGYTF
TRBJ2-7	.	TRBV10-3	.	TGTGCCATCAGTGAGTCTCGGACCGCCTACGAGCAGTACTTC	CAISESRTAYEQYF
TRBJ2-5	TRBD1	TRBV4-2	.	TGTGCCAGCAGCCAAGAGGGGACAGTCCAAGAGACCCAGTACTTC	CASSQEGTVQETQYF
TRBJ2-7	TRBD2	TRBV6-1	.	TGTGCCAGCAGTGTTACTAGCGGGAGCTACGAGCAGTACTTC	CASSVTSGSYEQYF